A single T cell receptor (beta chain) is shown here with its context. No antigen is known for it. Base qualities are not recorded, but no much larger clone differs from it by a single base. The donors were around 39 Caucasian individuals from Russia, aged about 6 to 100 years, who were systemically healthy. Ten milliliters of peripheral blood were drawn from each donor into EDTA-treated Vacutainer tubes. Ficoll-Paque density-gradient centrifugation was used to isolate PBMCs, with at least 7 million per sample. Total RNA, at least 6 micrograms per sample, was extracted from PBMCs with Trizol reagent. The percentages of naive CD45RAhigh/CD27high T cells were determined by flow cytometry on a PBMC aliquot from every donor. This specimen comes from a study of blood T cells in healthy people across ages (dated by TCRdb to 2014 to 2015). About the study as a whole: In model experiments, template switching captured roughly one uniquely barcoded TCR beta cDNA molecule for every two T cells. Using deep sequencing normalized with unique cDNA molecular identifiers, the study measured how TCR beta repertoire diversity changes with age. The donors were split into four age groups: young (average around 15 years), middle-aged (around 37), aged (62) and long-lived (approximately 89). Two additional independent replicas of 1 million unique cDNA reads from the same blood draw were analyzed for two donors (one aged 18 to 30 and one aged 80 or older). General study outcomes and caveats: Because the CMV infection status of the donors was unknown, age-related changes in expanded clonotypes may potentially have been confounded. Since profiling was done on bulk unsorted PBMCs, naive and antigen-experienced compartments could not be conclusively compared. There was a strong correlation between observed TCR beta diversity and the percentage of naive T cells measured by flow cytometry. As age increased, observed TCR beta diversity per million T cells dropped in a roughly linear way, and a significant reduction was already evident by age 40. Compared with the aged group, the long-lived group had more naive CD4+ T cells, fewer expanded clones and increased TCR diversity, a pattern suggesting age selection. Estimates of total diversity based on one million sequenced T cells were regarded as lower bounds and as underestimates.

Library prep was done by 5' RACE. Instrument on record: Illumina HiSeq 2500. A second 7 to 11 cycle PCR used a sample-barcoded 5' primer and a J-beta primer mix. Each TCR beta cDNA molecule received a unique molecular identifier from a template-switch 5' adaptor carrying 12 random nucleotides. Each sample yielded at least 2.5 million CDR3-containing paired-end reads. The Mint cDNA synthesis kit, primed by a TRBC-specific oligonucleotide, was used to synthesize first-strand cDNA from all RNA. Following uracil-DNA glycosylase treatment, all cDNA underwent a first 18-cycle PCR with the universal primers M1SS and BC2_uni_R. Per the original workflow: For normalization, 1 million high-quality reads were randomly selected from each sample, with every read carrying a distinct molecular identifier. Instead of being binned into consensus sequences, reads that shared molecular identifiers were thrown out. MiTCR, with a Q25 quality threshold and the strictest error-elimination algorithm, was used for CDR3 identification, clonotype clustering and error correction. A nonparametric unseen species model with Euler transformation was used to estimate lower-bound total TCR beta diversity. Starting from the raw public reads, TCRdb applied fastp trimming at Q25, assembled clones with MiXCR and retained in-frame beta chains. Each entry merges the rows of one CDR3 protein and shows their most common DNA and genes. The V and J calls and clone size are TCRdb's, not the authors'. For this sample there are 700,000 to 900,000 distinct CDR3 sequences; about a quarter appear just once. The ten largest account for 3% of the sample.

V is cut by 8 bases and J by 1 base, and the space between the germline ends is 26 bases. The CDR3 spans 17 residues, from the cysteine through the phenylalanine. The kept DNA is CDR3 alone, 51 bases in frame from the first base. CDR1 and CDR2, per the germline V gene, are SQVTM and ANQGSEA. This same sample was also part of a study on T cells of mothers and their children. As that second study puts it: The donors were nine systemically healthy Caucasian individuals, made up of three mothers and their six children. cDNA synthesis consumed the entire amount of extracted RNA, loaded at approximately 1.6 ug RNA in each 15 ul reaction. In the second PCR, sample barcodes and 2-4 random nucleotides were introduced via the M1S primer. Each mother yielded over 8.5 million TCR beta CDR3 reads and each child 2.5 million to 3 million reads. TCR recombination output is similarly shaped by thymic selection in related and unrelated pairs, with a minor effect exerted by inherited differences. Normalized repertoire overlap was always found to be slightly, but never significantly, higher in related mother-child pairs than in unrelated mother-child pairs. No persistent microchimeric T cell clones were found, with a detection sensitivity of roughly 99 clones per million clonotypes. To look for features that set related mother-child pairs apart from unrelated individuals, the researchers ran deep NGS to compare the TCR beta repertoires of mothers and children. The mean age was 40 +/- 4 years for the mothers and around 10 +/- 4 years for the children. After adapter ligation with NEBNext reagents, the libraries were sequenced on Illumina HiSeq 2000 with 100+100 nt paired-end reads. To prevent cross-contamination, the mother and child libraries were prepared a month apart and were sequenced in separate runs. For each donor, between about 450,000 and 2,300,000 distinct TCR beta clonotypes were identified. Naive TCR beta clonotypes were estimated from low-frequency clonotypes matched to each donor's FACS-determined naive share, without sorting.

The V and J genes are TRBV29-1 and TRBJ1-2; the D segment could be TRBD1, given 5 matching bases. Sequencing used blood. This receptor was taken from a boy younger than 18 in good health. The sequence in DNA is TGCAGCACCCGAGACAGACCGACTTCCCCCTTTAACTATGGCTACACCTTC. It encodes CSTRDRPTSPFNYGYTF.